Sequencing of this TCR beta chain was carried out in a study of blood T cells in healthy people across ages. Study-wide findings and caveats: There were more naive CD4+ cells and higher diversity in long-lived donors than in aged donors. Naive T cell percentage strongly correlated with TCR beta diversity.

This clonotype was picked up many times. Its target is not known. This CDR3 is built from 13 residues. The junction had 3 bases not matched to a gene; V was cut back by 5 bases and J by 6 bases. The V gene's germline CDR1 is SGHVS and CDR2 FNYEAQ. For the second PCR, which ran for 7 to 11 cycles, a sample-barcoded 5' primer and a J-beta primer mix were used. TCRdb analysed the 5' RACE reads with MiXCR anew, one entry per CDR3 protein. Among some 890,000 distinct CDR3 sequences listed, almost 30% were seen once. Another study also made use of these data, one on T cells of mothers and their children. That source notes: Donation came from three healthy Caucasian mothers together with their six children. At a rate of approximately 1.5 ug per 15 ul, cDNA synthesis received all of the extracted RNA.

V gene TRBV7-6 combines with J gene TRBJ2-1; 8 bases are a match to TRBD2. Sequenced sample: blood. This clonotype was sampled from a woman aged 40 to 50 in good health. The CDR3 DNA follows: TGTGCCAGCAGCCGCCGGGGGGGCAATGAGCAGTTCTTC. Translating gives CASSRRGGNEQFF.